The text below deals with one T cell receptor (beta chain). What it recognizes is unknown. Germline V gene sequence: CDR1 WNHNN, CDR2 SYGVQD (reference sequence). CDR3 size: 14 residues. V was pared by 6 bases and J by 7 bases, with 8 bases of the junction left unmatched. This entry is derived from a study of cytomegalovirus exposure and HLA in healthy donors. The overall study: The Caucasian-associated ancestry cluster contained more than 75% of the approximately 390 genotyped donors.

Regarding donors, all were healthy bone marrow donors. The study ran its PCR with 60 Vbeta and 13 Jbeta primers. The table came from immunoSEQ multiplex PCR; TCRdb's copy has only in-frame clones and leaves some out. Of more than 95,000 clones in the sample, around 75% are singletons; the top ten hold about 1.9%. Study results and limitations: In a later analysis, at a false discovery rate of 0.05, some 17,000 TCR beta sequences were associated with HLA alleles. Later analysis demonstrated an association between a missense DCLRE1C variant and TCR beta V- and J-gene trimming.

The chain links TRBV10-1 to TRBJ2-2; 7 bases map to TRBD2. The origin of this receptor is a man aged 25 to 40 in good health and CMV-seronegative. Source material: PBMCs. The CDR3 bases are TGCGCCAGCAGAGCCAGCGGGGCAGGCGGGGAGCTGTTTTTT. It codes for CASRASGAGGELFF.